This entry lists 23 T cell receptor beta chains sequenced from one sample in a study of identical twins. TCRdb used MiXCR to reprocess the 5' RACE reads, holding one entry per CDR3 protein. The table lists roughly 770,000 distinct CDR3 sequences, 18% of them singletons, with about 12% in the top ten. The same data also contributed to another study, on T cells expressing NK-cell markers.

Sequencing was carried out using PBMCs. These receptor sequences come from a woman aged 18-29 years in good health.

J is TRBJ2-7 and V is TRBV11-2; maybe TRBD2 (6 bases). This CDR3 has 13 amino acids. Germline V CDR1 and CDR2: SGHAT, FQNNGV. The V end was cut by 6 bases, the J end by 5 bases, with 14 bases between. CDR3 nucleotides: TGTGCCAGCAGTCTCAACGCGGGGAACGAGCAGTACTTC. Its translation is CASSLNAGNEQYF.

The chain is built from TRBV15 and TRBJ2-7; D call uncertain. Trimming stripped 5 bases from V and 5 bases from J, with 10 bases between. The CDR3 is 12 residues long. Germline CDR1 is LNHNV and CDR2 is YYDKDF (reference sequence). The CDR3 nucleotides read TGTGCCACCAGCGGACCCTGGGACGAGCAGTACTTC. Protein sequence: CATSGPWDEQYF.

This clonotype has a handful of counts. This sequence joins TRBV10-3 and TRBJ2-3, with 11 bases matching TRBD1. The CDR3 spans 14 residues. Germline loops: CDR1 ENHRY, CDR2 SYGVKD. With V trimmed by 10 bases and J by 5 bases, 8 bases remained unmatched. CDR3 in DNA: TGTGCCACGTTACCGGGGACAGGGGGAGATACGCAGTATTTT. It codes for CATLPGTGGDTQYF.

This chain joins TRBV7-9 and TRBJ1-1; D unclear. V gave up 5 bases and J gave up 1 base, with 11 bases separating them. CDR3 length equals 14 residues. CDR1 SEHNR and CDR2 FQNEAQ come from the germline V gene (reference sequence). CDR3 DNA sequence: TGTGCCAGCAGCATAAAGAGGGCGAACACTGAAGCTTTCTTT. The encoded protein is CASSIKRANTEAFF.

At least ten counts were recorded for this clonotype. The J gene is TRBJ1-5, the V gene TRBV12-3 or TRBV12-4; D is unresolved. This CDR3 is 12 amino acids long. V was clipped by 8 bases and J by 0 bases, with 5 bases between them. The CDR3, as DNA: TGTGCCAGCGGGCTTAGCAATCAGCCCCAGCATTTT. Translation: CASGLSNQPQHF.

The rearrangement links TRBV4-3 to TRBJ2-3; D is undetermined. The CDR3 is made up of 15 amino acids. Trimming removed 1 base at V and 0 bases at J, with 8 bases between. Germline V gene data show CDR1 as LGHNA and CDR2 as YSLEER. The CDR3 sequence: CASSQGYTSTDTQYF. The DNA of the CDR3 is TGCGCCAGCAGCCAAGGGTACACTAGCACAGATACGCAGTATTTT.

Only a few counts were recorded for this clonotype. This rearrangement joins TRBV7-2 to TRBJ2-5; D may correspond to TRBD1 or TRBD2 (5 bases each). This CDR3 comprises 14 residues. The V end lost 7 bases, the J end lost 1 base, and 13 bases lay between the germline ends. Germline CDR1 SGHTA, CDR2 FQGNSA. The CDR3 DNA is TGTGCCAGCACGCCCCCGGGGACCCAAGAGACCCAGTACTTC. Translated, it gives CASTPPGTQETQYF.

This clonotype was counted only a few times. The chain carries TRBV30 and TRBJ2-3, with TRBD2 matching over 8 bases. This CDR3 is built from 13 residues. V shed 4 bases, J shed 4 bases, and the junction held 4 bases outside the gene matches. Germline assignment: CDR1 GTSNPN and CDR2 SVGIG (reference sequence). The CDR3 DNA reads TGTGCCTGGAACGGAGCGGGAGCAGATACGCAGTATTTT. Its translation: CAWNGAGADTQYF.

The chain carries TRBV11-2 and TRBJ2-5; 9 bases fit TRBD1. V shed 5 bases and J 4 bases; nucleotides not matched to a gene: 2. The CDR3 length is 13 residues. Germline-derived CDR1 and CDR2 are SGHAT and FQNNGV. The CDR3 spells CASSATGGETQYF. In nucleotides, the CDR3 is TGTGCCAGCAGCGCGACAGGGGGAGAGACCCAGTACTTC.

This clonotype was found a few times. The chain is built from TRBV29-1 and TRBJ2-5; 10 nucleotides align to TRBD2. The CDR3 has 18 amino acids. The junction had 16 bases not matched to a gene; V was cut back by 3 bases and J by 3 bases. In germline, CDR1 is SQVTM, CDR2 ANQGSEA. CDR3 sequence: CSVDGLAGEVDSEETQYF. DNA for the CDR3: TGCAGCGTTGATGGCCTAGCGGGAGAGGTGGATTCTGAAGAGACCCAGTACTTC.

This clonotype was detected only a few times. The V gene is TRBV6-5, the J gene TRBJ1-1; D may be TRBD1 (5 bases). CDR3 length equals 15 residues. Germline loops: CDR1 MNHEY, CDR2 SVGAGI. Deletions cut 1 base from V and 0 bases from J, with 9 bases between. CDR3 amino acids: CASSYFREVNTEAFF. CDR3 DNA sequence: TGTGCCAGCAGTTACTTCAGGGAAGTGAACACTGAAGCTTTCTTT.

V gene TRBV12-3 or TRBV12-4 combines with J gene TRBJ1-2; 9 bases are shared with TRBD1. The CDR3 contains 13 residues. Trimming removed 6 bases from V and 7 bases from J; junction bases left unmatched: 6. CDR3 region: CASSYRQGVGYTF. DNA of the CDR3: TGTGCCAGCAGCTATAGACAGGGGGTTGGCTACACCTTC.

This clonotype appeared a few times. CDR3 nucleotides: TGCAGTGCTAGAGTAGCGGGAGCAACTAATGAAAAACTGTTTTTT. Its translation is CSARVAGATNEKLFF. The chain is built from TRBV20-1 and TRBJ1-4; D not resolved. Trimming removed 1 base from V and 0 bases from J, with 9 bases in between. The germline V gene has CDR1 DFQATT and CDR2 SNEGSKA (reference sequence). The CDR3 consists of 15 residues.

The genes are TRBV6-6 and TRBJ1-5; no clear D gene. V lost 2 bases, J lost 7 bases, and 9 bases lay in between. CDR1 is MNHNY, CDR2 SVGAGI, per germline (reference sequence). This CDR3 comprises 13 residues. The CDR3 DNA is TGTGCCAGCAGTTACGCCGGTCAGCAGCCCCAGCATTTT. Protein: CASSYAGQQPQHF.

This clonotype was counted between two and nine times. The V and J genes are TRBV7-2 and TRBJ2-7; 8 bases match TRBD2. With V trimmed by 3 bases and J by 5 bases, 12 bases remained unmatched. This CDR3 contains 16 residues. Germline V gene sequence: CDR1 SGHTA, CDR2 FQGNSA. The CDR3 region has the DNA TGTGCCAGCAGCTTGGGGGTAGCGGGATTCTTCAACGAGCAGTACTTC. This translates into CASSLGVAGFFNEQYF.

This clonotype was observed a handful of times. The J gene is TRBJ2-7, the V gene TRBV12-5; possibly TRBD1 for D (5 bases). This CDR3 comprises 16 residues. The germline V gene encodes CDR1 LGHNT and CDR2 FRNRAP. V lost 0 bases, J lost 5 bases, and 17 bases lay in between. The CDR3 bases are TGTGCTAGTGGTTTGGTACCTTCTCAGGGATGGAACGAGCAGTACTTC. This codes for CASGLVPSQGWNEQYF.

This clonotype occurred once. The CDR3: CSAPGGLAGTPRETQYF. CDR3 coding DNA: TGCAGTGCTCCTGGGGGACTAGCGGGAACCCCAAGAGAGACCCAGTACTTC. J is TRBJ2-5 and V is TRBV20-1, with 13 bases that match TRBD2. This CDR3 comprises 17 residues. Germline CDR1 reads DFQATT; CDR2 reads SNEGSKA (reference sequence). V shed 5 bases, J shed 4 bases, and the junction held 13 bases outside the gene matches.

The V call is TRBV14, the J call TRBJ2-1; 8 nucleotides line up with TRBD1. The J segment lost 4 bases and the V segment lost 4 bases, leaving 9 bases of the junction unmatched. The germline gives CDR1 SGHDN, CDR2 FVKESK. CDR3 length: 16 amino acids. The DNA of the CDR3 is TGTGCCAGCAGCCCCTGGTTAGGACAGGGATACAATGAGCAGTTCTTC. It translates to CASSPWLGQGYNEQFF.

This clonotype appeared a single time. The V call is TRBV7-3, the J call TRBJ2-5, with D unresolved. The CDR3 is made up of 13 amino acids. Germline values: CDR1 SGHTA, CDR2 FQGTGA. Trimming pared 1 base from V and 3 bases from J, leaving 6 bases between. The CDR3 is CASSLNNKETQYF. DNA of the CDR3: TGTGCCAGCAGCTTAAATAATAAAGAGACCCAGTACTTC.

This clonotype was seen a few times. Mismatch with germline at one junction end may stem from a read error. V and J are TRBV5-1 and TRBJ2-7, with D possibly being TRBD1 (5 bases). This CDR3 region has 14 residues. Germline V gene data show CDR1 as SGHRS and CDR2 as YFSETQ. In DNA, the CDR3 is TGCGCCAGCAGAGATCAGGGCAGCTCCCACGAGCAGTACTTC. The encoded protein is CASRDQGSSHEQYF.

The chain couples TRBV20-1 to TRBJ2-5, with D possibly matching TRBD2 (7 bases). V was clipped by 5 bases and J by 3 bases, with 16 bases between them. Per the germline V gene, CDR1 is DFQATT and CDR2 is SNEGSKA (reference sequence). This CDR3 spans 14 amino acids. The CDR3 DNA reads as TGCAGTGCTCCCCTAGGGAGGGGGAAAGAGACCCAGTACTTC. Translating it yields CSAPLGRGKETQYF.

V usage is TRBV5-1 and J usage is TRBJ2-1; 10 bases match TRBD2. Germline V gene data show CDR1 as SGHRS and CDR2 as YFSETQ. The ends lost 7 bases at V and 0 bases at J; junction bases unmatched: 4. The CDR3 is 15 amino acids. The CDR3: CASAASGSSYNEQFF. CDR3 DNA sequence: TGCGCCAGCGCGGCTAGCGGGAGCTCCTACAATGAGCAGTTCTTC.

This clonotype has more than one count but fewer than ten. The rearrangement joins TRBV2 to TRBJ2-1; 8 bases are a match to TRBD2. This CDR3 has 14 amino acids. The ends lost 9 bases at V and 4 bases at J; junction bases unmatched: 8. Germline-derived CDR1 and CDR2 are SNHLY and FYNNEI. Written as DNA, the CDR3 is TGTGCCAGTTTAATGCGGGGGGCATACAATGAGCAGTTCTTC. Amino acids: CASLMRGAYNEQFF.